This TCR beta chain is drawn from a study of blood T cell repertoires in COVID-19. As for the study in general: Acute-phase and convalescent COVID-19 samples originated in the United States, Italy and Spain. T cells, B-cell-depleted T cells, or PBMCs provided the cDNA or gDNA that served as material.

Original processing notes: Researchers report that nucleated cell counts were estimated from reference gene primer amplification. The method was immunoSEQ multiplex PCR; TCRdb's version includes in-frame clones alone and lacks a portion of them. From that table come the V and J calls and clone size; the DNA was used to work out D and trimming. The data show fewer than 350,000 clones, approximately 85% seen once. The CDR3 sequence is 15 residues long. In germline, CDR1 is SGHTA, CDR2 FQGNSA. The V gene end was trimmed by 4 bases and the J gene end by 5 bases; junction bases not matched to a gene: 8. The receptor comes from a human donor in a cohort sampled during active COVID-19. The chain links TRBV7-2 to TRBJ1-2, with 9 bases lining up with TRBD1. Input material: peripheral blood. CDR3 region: CASSSRTGAIYGYTF. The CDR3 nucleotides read TGTGCCAGCAGCTCCCGGACAGGGGCCATTTATGGCTACACCTTC. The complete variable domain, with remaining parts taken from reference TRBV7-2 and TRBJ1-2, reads GAGVSQSPSNKVTEKGKDVELRCDPISGHTALYWYRQSLGQGLEFLIYFQGNSAPDKSGLPSDRFSAERTGGSVSTLTIQRTQQEDSAVYLCASSSRTGAIYGYTFGSGTRLTVV.